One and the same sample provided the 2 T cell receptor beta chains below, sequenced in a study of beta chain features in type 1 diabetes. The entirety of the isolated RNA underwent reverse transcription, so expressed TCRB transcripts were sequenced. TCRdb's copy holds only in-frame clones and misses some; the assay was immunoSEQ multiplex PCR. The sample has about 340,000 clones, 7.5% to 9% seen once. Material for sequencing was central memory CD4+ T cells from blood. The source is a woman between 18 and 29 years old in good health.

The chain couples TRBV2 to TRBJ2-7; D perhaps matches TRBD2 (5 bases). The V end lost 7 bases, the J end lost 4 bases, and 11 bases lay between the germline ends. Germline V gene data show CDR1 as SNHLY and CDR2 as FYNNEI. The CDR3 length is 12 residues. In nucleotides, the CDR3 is TGTGCCAGCACGGGATCGATTTACGAGCAGTACTTC. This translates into CASTGSIYEQYF.

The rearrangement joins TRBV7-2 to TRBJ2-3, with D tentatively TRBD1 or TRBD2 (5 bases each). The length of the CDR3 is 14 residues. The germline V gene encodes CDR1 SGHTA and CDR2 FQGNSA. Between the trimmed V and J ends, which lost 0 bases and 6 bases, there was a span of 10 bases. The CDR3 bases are TGTGCCAGCAGCTTAGCGGGGGTGAGGGATACGCAGTATTTT. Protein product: CASSLAGVRDTQYF. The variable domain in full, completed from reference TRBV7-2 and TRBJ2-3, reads GAGVSQSPSNKVTEKGKDVELRCDPISGHTALYWYRQSLGQGLEFLIYFQGNSAPDKSGLPSDRFSAERTGGSVSTLTIQRTQQEDSAVYLCASSLAGVRDTQYFGPGTRLTVL.